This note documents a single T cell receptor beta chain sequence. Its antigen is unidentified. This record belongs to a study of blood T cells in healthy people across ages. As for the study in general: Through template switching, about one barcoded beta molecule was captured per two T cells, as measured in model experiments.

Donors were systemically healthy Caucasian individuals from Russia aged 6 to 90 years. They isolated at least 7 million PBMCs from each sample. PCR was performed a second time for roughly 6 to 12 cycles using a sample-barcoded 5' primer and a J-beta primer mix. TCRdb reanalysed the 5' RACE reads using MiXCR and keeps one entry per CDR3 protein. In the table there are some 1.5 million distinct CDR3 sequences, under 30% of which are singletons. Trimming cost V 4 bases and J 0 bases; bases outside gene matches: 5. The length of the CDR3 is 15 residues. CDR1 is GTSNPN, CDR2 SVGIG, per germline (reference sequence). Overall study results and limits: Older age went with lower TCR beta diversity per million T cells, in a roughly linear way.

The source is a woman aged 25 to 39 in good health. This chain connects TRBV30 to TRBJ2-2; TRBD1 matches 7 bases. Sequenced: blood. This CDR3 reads CAWNPTGSNTGELFF. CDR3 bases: TGTGCCTGGAACCCGACAGGGTCGAACACCGGGGAGCTGTTTTTT.